This T cell receptor beta chain was recovered during a study of CD8+CD57+ T cells in acquired aplastic anemia. Those patients picked for sequencing had displayed CD8+CD57+ cell expansion on flow cytometry. Patients, without exception, had severe acquired aplastic anemia. Blood came from patients not yet given any therapy. Note on this clonotype: A much larger clone lies a single base off, so this may be a read error.

The template for TCR beta VDJ and CDR3 sequence profiling was genomic DNA. MiXCR was run by TCRdb on the reads, yielding one entry per CDR3 protein. Here the sample spans 200,000 to 250,000 distinct CDR3 sequences, over 40% being singletons. CDR1 MNHEY and CDR2 SVGAGI come from the germline V gene. This CDR3 has 11 residues. V and J are TRBV6-5 and TRBJ2-5; the D is unclear. The sequenced sample was sorted CD4+, CD8+, or CD8+CD57+ T cells (not recorded which) from PBMCs. This receptor was taken from a human donor with aplastic anemia. The CDR3 loop is CASSYPHRECF. The CDR3 bases are TGTGCCAGCAGTTACCCCCACCGCGAGTGCTTC.